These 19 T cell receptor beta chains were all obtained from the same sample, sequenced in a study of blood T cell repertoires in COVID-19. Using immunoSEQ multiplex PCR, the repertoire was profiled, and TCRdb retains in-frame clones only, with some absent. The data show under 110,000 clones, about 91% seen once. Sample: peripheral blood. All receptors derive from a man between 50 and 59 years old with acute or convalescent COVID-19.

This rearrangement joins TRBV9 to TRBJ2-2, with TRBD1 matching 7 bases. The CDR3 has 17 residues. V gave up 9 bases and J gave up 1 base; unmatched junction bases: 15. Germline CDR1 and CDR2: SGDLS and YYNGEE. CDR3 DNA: TGTGCCACCTCCCCGACGTCGACAGGGAGGAACACCGGGGAGCTGTTTTTT. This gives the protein CATSPTSTGRNTGELFF.

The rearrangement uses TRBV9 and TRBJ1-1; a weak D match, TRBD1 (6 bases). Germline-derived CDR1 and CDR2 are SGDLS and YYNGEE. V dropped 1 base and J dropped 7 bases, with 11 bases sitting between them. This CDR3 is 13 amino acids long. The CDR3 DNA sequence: TGTGCCAGCAGCGTATTAGGGGACAATGAAGCTTTCTTT. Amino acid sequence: CASSVLGDNEAFF.

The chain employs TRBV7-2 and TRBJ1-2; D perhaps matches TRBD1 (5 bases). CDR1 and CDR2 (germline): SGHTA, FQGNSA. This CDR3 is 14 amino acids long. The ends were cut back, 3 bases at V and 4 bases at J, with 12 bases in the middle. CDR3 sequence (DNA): TGTGCCAGCAGCTTTACACAGGAGAGCTATGGCTACACCTTC. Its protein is CASSFTQESYGYTF.

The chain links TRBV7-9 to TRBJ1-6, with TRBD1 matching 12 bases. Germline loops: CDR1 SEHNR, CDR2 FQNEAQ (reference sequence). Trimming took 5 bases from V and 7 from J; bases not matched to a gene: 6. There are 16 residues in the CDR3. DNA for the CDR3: TGTGCCAGCAGCGCGGGACAGGGGGCTAGGAATTCACCCCTCCACTTT. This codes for CASSAGQGARNSPLHF.

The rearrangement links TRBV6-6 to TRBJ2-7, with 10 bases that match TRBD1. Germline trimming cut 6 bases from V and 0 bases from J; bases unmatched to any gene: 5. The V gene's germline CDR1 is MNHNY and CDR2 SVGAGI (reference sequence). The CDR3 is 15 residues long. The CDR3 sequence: CASRPGQGGSYEQYF. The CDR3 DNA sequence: TGTGCCAGCAGGCCTGGACAGGGGGGCTCCTACGAGCAGTACTTC.

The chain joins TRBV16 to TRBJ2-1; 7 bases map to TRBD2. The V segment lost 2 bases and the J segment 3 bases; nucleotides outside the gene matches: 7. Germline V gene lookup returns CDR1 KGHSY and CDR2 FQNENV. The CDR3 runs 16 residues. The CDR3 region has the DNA TGTGCCAGCAGCCAAGGGGGACTAAACTTCTACAATGAGCAGTTCTTC. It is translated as CASSQGGLNFYNEQFF.

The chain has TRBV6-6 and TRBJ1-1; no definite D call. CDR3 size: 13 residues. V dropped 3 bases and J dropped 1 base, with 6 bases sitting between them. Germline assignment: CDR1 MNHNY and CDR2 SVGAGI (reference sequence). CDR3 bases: TGTGCCAGCAGTTATCGACAGAACACTGAAGCTTTCTTT. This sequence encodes CASSYRQNTEAFF.

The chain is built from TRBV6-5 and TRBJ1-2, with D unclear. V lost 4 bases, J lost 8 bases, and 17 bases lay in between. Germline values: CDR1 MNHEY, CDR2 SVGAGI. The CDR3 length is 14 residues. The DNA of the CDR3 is TGTGCCAGCAGTTCCCCCTACGAAGGCGGCGGCTACACCTTC. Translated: CASSSPYEGGGYTF.

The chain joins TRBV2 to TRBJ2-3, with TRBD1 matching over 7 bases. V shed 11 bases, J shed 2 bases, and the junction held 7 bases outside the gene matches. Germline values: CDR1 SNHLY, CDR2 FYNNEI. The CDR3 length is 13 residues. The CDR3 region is CADSGQNTDTQYF. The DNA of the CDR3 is TGTGCCGACTCGGGACAGAACACAGATACGCAGTATTTT.

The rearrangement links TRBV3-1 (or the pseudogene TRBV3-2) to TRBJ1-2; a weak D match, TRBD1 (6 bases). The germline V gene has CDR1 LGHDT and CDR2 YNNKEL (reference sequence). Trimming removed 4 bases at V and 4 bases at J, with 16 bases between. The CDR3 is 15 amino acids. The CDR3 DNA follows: TGTGCCAGCAGCCCCCCCGGGACAAGGTCCTATGGCTACACCTTC. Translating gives CASSPPGTRSYGYTF.

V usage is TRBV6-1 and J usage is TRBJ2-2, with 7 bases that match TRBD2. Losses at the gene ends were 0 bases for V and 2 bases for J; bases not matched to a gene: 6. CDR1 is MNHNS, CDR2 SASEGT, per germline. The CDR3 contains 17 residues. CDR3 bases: TGTGCCAGCAGTGAAGCGTGGCTAGCGGCCAACACCGGGGAGCTGTTTTTT. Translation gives CASSEAWLAANTGELFF.

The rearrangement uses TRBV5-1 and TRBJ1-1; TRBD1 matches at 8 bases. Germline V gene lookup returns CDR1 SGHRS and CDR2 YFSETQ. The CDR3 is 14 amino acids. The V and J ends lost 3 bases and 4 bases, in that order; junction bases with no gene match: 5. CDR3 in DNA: TGCGCCAGCAGCTACCGACAGGGGAGCACTGAAGCTTTCTTT. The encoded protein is CASSYRQGSTEAFF.

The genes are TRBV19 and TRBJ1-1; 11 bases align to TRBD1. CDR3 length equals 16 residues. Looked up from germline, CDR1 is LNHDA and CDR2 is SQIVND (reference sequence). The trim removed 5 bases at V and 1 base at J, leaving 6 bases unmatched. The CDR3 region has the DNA TGTGCCAGTAGTTGGGGGACAGGGGGATGGAACACTGAAGCTTTCTTT. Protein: CASSWGTGGWNTEAFF.

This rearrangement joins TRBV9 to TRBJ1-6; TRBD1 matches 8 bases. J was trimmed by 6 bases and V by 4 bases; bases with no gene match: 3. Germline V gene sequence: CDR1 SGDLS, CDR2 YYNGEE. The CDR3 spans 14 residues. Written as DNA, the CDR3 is TGTGCCAGCAGCTCTGGACAGGGTAATTCACCCCTCCACTTT. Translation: CASSSGQGNSPLHF.

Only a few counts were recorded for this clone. CDR3 region: CASRESNQPQHF. For the CDR3, the DNA is TGTGCCAGCAGAGAGAGTAATCAGCCCCAGCATTTT. This chain joins TRBV6-5 and TRBJ1-5; D unresolved. CDR1 and CDR2 from the germline V gene are MNHEY and SVGAGI. V lost 6 bases and J lost 4, with 7 bases in between. This CDR3 spans 12 amino acids.

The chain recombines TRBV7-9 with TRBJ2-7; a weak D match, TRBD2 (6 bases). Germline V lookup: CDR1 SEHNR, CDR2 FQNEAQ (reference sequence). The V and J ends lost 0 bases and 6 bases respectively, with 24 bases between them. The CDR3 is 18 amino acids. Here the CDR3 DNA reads TGTGCCAGCAGCTTAGCGGGGCCGACGGGGGTAGGGTTCGTCGAGCAGTACTTC. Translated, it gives CASSLAGPTGVGFVEQYF.

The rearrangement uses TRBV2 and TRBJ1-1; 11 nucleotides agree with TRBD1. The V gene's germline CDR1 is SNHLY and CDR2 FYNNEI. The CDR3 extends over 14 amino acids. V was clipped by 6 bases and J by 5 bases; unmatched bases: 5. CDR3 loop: CASRAGTGGTEAFF. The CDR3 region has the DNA TGTGCCAGCAGAGCCGGGACAGGGGGTACTGAAGCTTTCTTT.

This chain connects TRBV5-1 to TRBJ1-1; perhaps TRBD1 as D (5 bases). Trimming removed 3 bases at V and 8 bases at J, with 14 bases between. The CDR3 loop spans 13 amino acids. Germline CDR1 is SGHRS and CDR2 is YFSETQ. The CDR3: CASSWGDRTEAFF. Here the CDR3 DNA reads TGCGCCAGCAGCTGGGGGGATCGGACAGAAGCTTTCTTT.

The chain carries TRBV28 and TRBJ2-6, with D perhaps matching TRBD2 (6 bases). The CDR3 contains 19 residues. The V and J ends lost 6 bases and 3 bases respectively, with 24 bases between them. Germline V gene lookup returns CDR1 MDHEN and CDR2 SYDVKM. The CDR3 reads CASRHGGGAGGGGANVLTF. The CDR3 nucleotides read TGTGCCAGCAGACATGGCGGAGGGGCTGGTGGTGGTGGGGCCAACGTCCTGACTTTC.